Presented here are 17 T cell receptor beta chains from one specimen sequenced in a study of shared clonotypes between healthy human individuals. Clones were read by immunoSEQ multiplex PCR, and TCRdb kept only the in-frame ones, dropping some. The sample lists about 1.1 million clones, around three quarters seen once, with 0.55% to 0.7% in the top ten. Input material: memory CD4+ T cells from PBMCs. As for subset: CD45RA-negative fraction. These receptors all stem from a man between 18 and 35 years old in good health. Some clones in this sample may be carry-over from other donors' samples.

J is TRBJ2-3 and V is TRBV7-2, with 8 bases identical to TRBD2. J lost 3 bases, V lost 5 bases, and 10 bases had no gene match. This CDR3 spans 16 amino acids. Germline CDR1 SGHTA, CDR2 FQGNSA. CDR3 protein: CASSQRREGVTDTQYF. CDR3 in DNA: TGTGCCAGCAGCCAGCGACGGGAGGGCGTGACAGATACGCAGTATTTT.

The V call is TRBV20-1, the J call TRBJ2-7, with D unresolved. The CDR3 sequence is 11 residues long. The germline V and J ends were trimmed by 2 bases and 3 bases, with 5 bases remaining between them. Germline V gives CDR1 DFQATT, CDR2 SNEGSKA (reference sequence). The CDR3 nucleotides are TGCAGTGCTAGACAGCTCTACGAGCAGTACTTC. This codes for CSARQLYEQYF.

This clone came up once. At the DNA level, this CDR3 is encoded by other sequences in the same sample as well. V gene TRBV28 combines with J gene TRBJ1-5; D uncertain. The ends were cut back, 1 base at V and 4 bases at J, with 2 bases in the middle. Germline loops: CDR1 MDHEN, CDR2 SYDVKM. The CDR3 has 12 residues. In nucleotides, the CDR3 is TGTGCCAGCAGTTTATTTAATCAGCCCCAGCATTTT. Amino acid sequence: CASSLFNQPQHF. Full variable domain (remainder filled in from reference TRBV28 and TRBJ1-5): DVKVTQSSRYLVKRTGEKVFLECVQDMDHENMFWYRQDPGLGLRLIYFSYDVKMKEKGDIPEGYSVSREKKERFSLILESASTNQTSMYLCASSLFNQPQHFGDGTRLSIL.

This rearrangement joins TRBV6-4 to TRBJ2-5; no reliable D call. The CDR3 covers 12 residues. Trimming cost V 6 bases and J 0 bases, with 5 bases left between them. From germline, CDR1 is MRHNA and CDR2 SNTAGT. Here the CDR3 reads CASRPYQETQYF. The CDR3 DNA is TGTGCCAGCAGACCGTACCAAGAGACCCAGTACTTC.

This clone showed up many times. The same CDR3 can be traced to other DNA sequences in this sample. This chain links TRBV29-1 with TRBJ2-5; possibly TRBD1 for D (5 bases). The CDR3 contains 14 residues. Germline-derived CDR1 and CDR2 are SQVTM and ANQGSEA. Trimming removed 5 bases from V and 2 bases from J, with 15 bases in between. This CDR3 reads CSVLDSYRQETQYF. As DNA, the CDR3 is TGCAGCGTTCTAGACAGCTACAGACAAGAGACCCAGTACTTC.

The sample holds one count of this clone. The chain combines TRBV7-9 with TRBJ1-4, with D perhaps matching TRBD1 (5 bases). CDR3 length: 16 amino acids. V was trimmed by 5 bases and J by 4 bases, leaving 17 bases between them. Germline CDR1 is SEHNR and CDR2 is FQNEAQ (reference sequence). CDR3 region: CASSRPSTAFNEKLFF. In DNA, the CDR3 is TGTGCCAGCAGCCGGCCCTCGACAGCGTTTAATGAAAAACTGTTTTTT.

This clone was picked up a small number of times. The chain links TRBV10-3 to TRBJ2-7; 16 bases match TRBD2. The CDR3 is made up of 16 amino acids. CDR1 is ENHRY, CDR2 SYGVKD, per germline. The J segment lost 5 bases and the V segment lost 6 bases, leaving 7 bases of the junction unmatched. The CDR3 here is CAIRGLAGGPGDEQYF. CDR3 DNA: TGTGCCATCAGGGGACTAGCGGGAGGGCCGGGGGACGAGCAGTACTTC.

The chain has TRBV28 and TRBJ2-5, with D unclear. The V end lost 3 bases, the J end lost 4 bases, and 15 bases lay between the germline ends. This CDR3 comprises 15 residues. Germline CDR1 MDHEN, CDR2 SYDVKM. CDR3 loop: CASSLHPTWAETQYF. As DNA, the CDR3 is TGTGCCAGCAGTTTGCATCCTACTTGGGCAGAGACCCAGTACTTC.

The J gene is TRBJ2-5, the V gene TRBV10-3, with D possibly matching TRBD2 (6 bases). This CDR3 region has 16 residues. The V gene's germline CDR1 is ENHRY and CDR2 SYGVKD. Trimming shortened V by 3 bases and J by 5 bases, and 19 bases separated the two germline ends. The CDR3 DNA is TGTGCCATCAGTGATGTAAGGGGCCGGGGGTTGGAGACCCAGTACTTC. Amino acid sequence: CAISDVRGRGLETQYF.

The V and J genes are TRBV18 and TRBJ2-1; maybe TRBD1 (6 bases). This CDR3 comprises 15 residues. V lost 3 bases to trimming and J lost 4 bases, with 13 bases between them. Germline V CDR1 and CDR2: KGHSH, LQKENI. Written as DNA, the CDR3 is TGTGCCAGCTCACCCGCCTTAAGGGGGTACAATGAGCAGTTCTTC. Protein product: CASSPALRGYNEQFF.

The chain recombines TRBV9 with TRBJ2-7; 9 bases are a match to TRBD1. Germline V gene sequence: CDR1 SGDLS, CDR2 YYNGEE. The V gene end was trimmed by 3 bases and the J gene end by 2 bases; junction bases not matched to a gene: 6. The CDR3 extends over 15 amino acids. In DNA form, the CDR3 reads TGTGCCAGCAGCGAAGGACAGGGGCATACCTACGAGCAGTACTTC. Translation: CASSEGQGHTYEQYF.

This clone has more than one count but fewer than ten. This chain uses TRBV28 with TRBJ2-1; D uncertain. V was trimmed by 4 bases and J by 9 bases, leaving 16 bases between them. The CDR3 loop spans 14 amino acids. Germline assignment: CDR1 MDHEN and CDR2 SYDVKM. CDR3 sequence: CASSSPSGLGEQFF. The CDR3 nucleotides read TGTGCCAGCAGTTCCCCGTCAGGTTTGGGTGAGCAGTTCTTC.

About this clone: This sample also contains other DNA sequences that code for the same CDR3. This sequence joins TRBV6-5 and TRBJ1-5; D is unclear. The V and J ends lost 0 bases and 1 base respectively, with 7 bases between them. The CDR3 is made up of 15 amino acids. Germline-derived CDR1 and CDR2 are MNHEY and SVGAGI. CDR3 in amino acids: CASSYSSVSNQPQHF. In nucleotides, the CDR3 is TGTGCCAGCAGTTACTCGTCAGTGAGCAATCAGCCCCAGCATTTT.

The J gene is TRBJ2-7, the V gene TRBV5-6; TRBD1 might be the D (6 bases). The CDR3 is 14 residues long. Germline lookup yields CDR1 SGHDT and CDR2 YYEEEE. Trimming took off 4 bases at V and 3 bases at J, with 14 bases between the two ends. CDR3 DNA sequence: TGTGCCAGCAGCCGCAACAGGGTGAGCTACGAGCAGTACTTC. This gives the protein CASSRNRVSYEQYF.

In its sample, this clone was seen a few times. The same CDR3 can be traced to other DNA sequences in this sample. The chain is built from TRBV5-4 and TRBJ1-1; D possibly corresponds to TRBD1 (6 bases). This CDR3 contains 15 residues. Germline CDR1 and CDR2: SGHNT and YYREEE (reference sequence). Trimming shortened V by 0 bases and J by 0 bases, and 9 bases separated the two germline ends. This CDR3 is CASSLAGGMNTEAFF. The CDR3 nucleotides read TGTGCCAGCAGCTTGGCCGGGGGCATGAACACTGAAGCTTTCTTT.

This clone was observed a handful of times. The chain joins TRBV19 to TRBJ1-1, with D hard to call. Germline V lookup: CDR1 LNHDA, CDR2 SQIVND (reference sequence). The CDR3 is 14 residues long. Trimming removed 3 bases at V and 0 bases at J, with 8 bases between. CDR3 sequence: CASSMRTVNTEAFF. DNA of the CDR3: TGTGCCAGTAGTATGCGGACGGTGAACACTGAAGCTTTCTTT.

This clone was detected a few times. The rearrangement uses TRBV30 and TRBJ1-2, with D perhaps matching TRBD1 (5 bases). The CDR3 length is 13 residues. Germline V gene data show CDR1 as GTSNPN and CDR2 as SVGIG (reference sequence). Trimming cost V 5 bases and J 6 bases, with 16 bases left between them. The CDR3 here is CAWSTGARNGYTF. CDR3 bases: TGTGCCTGGTCCACCGGGGCGCGGAATGGCTACACCTTC.